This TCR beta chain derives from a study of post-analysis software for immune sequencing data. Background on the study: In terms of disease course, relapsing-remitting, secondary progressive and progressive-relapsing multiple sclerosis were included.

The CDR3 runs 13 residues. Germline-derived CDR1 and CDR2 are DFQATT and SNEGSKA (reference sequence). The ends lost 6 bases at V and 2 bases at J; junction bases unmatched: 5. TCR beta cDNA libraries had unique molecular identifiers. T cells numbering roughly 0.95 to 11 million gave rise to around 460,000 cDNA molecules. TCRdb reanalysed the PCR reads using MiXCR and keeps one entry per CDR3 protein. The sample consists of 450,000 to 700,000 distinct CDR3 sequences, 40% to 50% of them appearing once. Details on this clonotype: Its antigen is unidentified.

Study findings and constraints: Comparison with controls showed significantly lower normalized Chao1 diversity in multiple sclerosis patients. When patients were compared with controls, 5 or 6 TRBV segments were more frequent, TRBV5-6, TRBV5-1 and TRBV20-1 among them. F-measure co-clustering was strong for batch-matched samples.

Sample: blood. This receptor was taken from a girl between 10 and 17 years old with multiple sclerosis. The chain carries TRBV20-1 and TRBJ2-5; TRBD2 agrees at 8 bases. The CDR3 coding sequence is TGCAGTGCAGCGGGGGATGGGCAAGAGACCCAGTACTTC. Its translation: CSAAGDGQETQYF.